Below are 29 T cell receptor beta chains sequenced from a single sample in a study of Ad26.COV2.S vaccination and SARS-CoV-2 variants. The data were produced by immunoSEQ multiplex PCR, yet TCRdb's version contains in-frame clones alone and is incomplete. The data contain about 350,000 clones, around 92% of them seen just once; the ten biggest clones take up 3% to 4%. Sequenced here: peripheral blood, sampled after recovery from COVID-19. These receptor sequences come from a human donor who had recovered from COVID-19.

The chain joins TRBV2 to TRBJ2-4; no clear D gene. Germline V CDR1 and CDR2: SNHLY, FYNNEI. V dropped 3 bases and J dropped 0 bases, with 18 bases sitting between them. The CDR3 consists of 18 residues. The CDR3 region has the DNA TGTGCCAGCAGTGACCCCCCCGGCCACCCTCTAGCCAAAAACATTCAGTACTTC. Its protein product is CASSDPPGHPLAKNIQYF.

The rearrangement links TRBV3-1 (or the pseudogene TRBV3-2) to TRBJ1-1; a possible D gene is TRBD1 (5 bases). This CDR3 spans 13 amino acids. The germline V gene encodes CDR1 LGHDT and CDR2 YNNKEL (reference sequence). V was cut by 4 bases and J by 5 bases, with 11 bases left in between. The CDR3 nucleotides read TGTGCCAGCAGCCGGCAGGGTGGGACTGAAGCTTTCTTT. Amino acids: CASSRQGGTEAFF.

CDR3 in DNA: TGTGCCAGCAGTACATCCCCATCTAACTATGGCTACACCTTC. Protein product: CASSTSPSNYGYTF. V is TRBV6-2 or TRBV6-3 and J is TRBJ1-2; D remains unclear. The CDR3 is 14 amino acids. CDR1 and CDR2 (germline): MNHEY, SVGEGT. V was cut by 5 bases and J by 0 bases, with 10 bases left in between.

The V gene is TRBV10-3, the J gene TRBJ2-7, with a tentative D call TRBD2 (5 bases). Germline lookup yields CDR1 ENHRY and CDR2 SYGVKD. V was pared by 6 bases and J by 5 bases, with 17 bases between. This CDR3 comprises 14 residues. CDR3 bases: TGTGCCATCAGGGAGACTCGGACCGGGGACGAGCAGTACTTC. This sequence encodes CAIRETRTGDEQYF.

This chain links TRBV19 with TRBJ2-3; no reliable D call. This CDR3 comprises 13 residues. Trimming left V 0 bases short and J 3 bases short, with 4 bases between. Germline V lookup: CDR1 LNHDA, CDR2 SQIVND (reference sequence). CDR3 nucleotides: TGTGCCAGTAGTATAGAGCGGACAGATACGCAGTATTTT. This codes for CASSIERTDTQYF.

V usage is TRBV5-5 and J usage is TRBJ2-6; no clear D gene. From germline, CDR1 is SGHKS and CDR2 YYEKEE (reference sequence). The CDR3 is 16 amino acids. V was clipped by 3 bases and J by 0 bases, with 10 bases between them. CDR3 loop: CASSSGPHSGANVLTF. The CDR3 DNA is TGTGCCAGCAGCTCAGGACCGCACTCTGGGGCCAACGTCCTGACTTTC.

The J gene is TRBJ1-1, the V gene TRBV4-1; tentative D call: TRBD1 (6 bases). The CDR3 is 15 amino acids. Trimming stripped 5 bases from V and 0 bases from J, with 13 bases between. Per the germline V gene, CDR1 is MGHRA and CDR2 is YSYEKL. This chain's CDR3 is CASSARDTLNTEAFF. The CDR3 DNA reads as TGCGCCAGCAGCGCCCGGGACACCTTGAACACTGAAGCTTTCTTT.

The CDR3 nucleotides read TGCGCCAGCAGCCTCGAGGGTGCCTACGAGCAGTACTTC. This gives the protein CASSLEGAYEQYF. The rearrangement joins TRBV4-1 to TRBJ2-7; perhaps TRBD2 as D (5 bases). Germline CDR1 is MGHRA and CDR2 is YSYEKL. Trimming stripped 4 bases from V and 2 bases from J, with 9 bases between. The length of the CDR3 is 13 residues.

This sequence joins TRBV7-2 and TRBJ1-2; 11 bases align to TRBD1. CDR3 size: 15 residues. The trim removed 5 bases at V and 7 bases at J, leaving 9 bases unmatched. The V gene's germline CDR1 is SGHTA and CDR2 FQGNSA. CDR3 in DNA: TGTGCCAGCAGCATAACCGGGACAGGGGGTTCTGGCTACACCTTC. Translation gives CASSITGTGGSGYTF.

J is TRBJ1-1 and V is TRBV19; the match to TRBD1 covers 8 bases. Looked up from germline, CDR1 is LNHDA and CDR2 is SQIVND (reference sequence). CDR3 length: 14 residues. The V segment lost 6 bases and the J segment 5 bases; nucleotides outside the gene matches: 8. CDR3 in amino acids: CASSDRGGWTEAFF. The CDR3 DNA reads TGTGCCAGTAGCGACAGGGGAGGGTGGACTGAAGCTTTCTTT.

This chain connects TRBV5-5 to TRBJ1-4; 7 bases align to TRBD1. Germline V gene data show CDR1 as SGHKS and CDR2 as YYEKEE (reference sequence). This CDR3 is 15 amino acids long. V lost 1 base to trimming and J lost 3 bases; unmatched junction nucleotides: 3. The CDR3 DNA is TGTGCCAGCAGCTTGTGGGGACAGTCTAATGAAAAACTGTTTTTT. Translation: CASSLWGQSNEKLFF.

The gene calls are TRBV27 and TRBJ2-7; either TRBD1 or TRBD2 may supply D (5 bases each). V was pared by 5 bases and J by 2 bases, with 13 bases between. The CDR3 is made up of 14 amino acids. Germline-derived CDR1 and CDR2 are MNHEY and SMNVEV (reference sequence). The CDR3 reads CASSNWDGTYEQYF. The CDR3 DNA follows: TGTGCCAGCAGTAACTGGGACGGCACCTACGAGCAGTACTTC.

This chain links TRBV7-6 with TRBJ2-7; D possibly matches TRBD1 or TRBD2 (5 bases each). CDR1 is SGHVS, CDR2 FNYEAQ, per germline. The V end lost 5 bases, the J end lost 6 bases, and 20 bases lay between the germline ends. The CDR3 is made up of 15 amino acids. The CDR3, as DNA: TGTGCCAGCAGCCCCACCCCGGGACCAGGCGTCGAGCAGTACTTC. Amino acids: CASSPTPGPGVEQYF.

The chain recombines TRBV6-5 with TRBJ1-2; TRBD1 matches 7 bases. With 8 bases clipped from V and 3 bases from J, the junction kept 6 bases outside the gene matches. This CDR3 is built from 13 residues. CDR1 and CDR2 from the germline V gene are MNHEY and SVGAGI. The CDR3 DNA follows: TGTGCCAGCCAGGGGGGCAGGCACTATGGCTACACCTTC. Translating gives CASQGGRHYGYTF.

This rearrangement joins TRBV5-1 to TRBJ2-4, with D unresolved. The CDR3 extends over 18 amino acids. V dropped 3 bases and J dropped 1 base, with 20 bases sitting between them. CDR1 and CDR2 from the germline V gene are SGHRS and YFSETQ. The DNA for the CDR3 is TGCGCCAGCAGCTCAAATAAAGTAACCCCCGCCGCCAAAAACATTCAGTACTTC. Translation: CASSSNKVTPAAKNIQYF. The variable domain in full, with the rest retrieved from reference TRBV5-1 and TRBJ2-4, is KAGVTQTPRYLIKTRGQQVTLSCSPISGHRSVSWYQQTPGQGLQFLFEYFSETQRNKGNFPGRFSGRQFSNSRSEMNVSTLELGDSALYLCASSSNKVTPAAKNIQYFGAGTRLSVL.

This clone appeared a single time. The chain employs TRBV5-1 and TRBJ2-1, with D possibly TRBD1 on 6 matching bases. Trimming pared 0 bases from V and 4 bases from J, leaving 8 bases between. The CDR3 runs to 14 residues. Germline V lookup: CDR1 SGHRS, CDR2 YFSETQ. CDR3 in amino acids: CASSLVDSYNEQFF. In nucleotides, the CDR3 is TGCGCCAGCAGCTTGGTGGACAGTTACAATGAGCAGTTCTTC.

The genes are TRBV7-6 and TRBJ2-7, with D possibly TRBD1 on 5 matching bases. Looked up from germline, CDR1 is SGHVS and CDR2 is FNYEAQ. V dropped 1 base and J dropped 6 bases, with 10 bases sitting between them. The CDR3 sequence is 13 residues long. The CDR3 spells CASSLEGRGEQYF. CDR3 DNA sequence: TGTGCCAGCAGCTTAGAGGGTAGGGGCGAGCAGTACTTC.

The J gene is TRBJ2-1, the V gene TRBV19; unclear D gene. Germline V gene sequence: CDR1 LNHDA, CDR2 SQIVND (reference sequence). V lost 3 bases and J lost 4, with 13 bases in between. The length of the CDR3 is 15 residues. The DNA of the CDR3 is TGTGCCAGTAGTATTCTATCAGATCCTTACAATGAGCAGTTCTTC. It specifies CASSILSDPYNEQFF.

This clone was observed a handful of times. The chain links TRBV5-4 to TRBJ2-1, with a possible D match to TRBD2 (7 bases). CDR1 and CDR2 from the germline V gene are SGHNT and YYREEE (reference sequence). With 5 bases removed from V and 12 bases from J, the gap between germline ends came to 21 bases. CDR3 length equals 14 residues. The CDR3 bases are TGTGCCAGCAGTTTAGGGGGAGGGCAAAGTCGGCAGTTCTTC. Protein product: CASSLGGGQSRQFF.

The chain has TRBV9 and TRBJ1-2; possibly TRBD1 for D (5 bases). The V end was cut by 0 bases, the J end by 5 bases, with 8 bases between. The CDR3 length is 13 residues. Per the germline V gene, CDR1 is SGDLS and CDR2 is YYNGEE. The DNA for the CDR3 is TGTGCCAGCAGCGTAGCTGAGGGGTATGGCTACACCTTC. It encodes CASSVAEGYGYTF.

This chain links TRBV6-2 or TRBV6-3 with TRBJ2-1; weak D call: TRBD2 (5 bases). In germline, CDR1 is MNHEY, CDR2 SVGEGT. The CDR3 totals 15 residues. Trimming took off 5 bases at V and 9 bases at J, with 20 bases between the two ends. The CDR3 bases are TGTGCCAGCAGTCCGACCCCGGTGGGAGTCGGTGAGCAGTTCTTC. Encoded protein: CASSPTPVGVGEQFF.

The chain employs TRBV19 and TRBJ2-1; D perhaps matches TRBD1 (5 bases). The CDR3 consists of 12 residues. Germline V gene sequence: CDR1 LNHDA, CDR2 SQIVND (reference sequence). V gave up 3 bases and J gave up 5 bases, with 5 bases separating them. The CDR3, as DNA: TGTGCCAGTAGTATGGGGCACAATGAGCAGTTCTTC. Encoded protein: CASSMGHNEQFF.

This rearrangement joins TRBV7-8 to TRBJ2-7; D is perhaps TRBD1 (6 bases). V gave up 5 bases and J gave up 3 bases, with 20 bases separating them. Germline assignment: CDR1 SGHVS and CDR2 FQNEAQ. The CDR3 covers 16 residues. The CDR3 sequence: CASSPSSGDFFYEQYF. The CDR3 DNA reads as TGTGCCAGCAGCCCCTCCTCAGGGGATTTCTTCTACGAGCAGTACTTC.

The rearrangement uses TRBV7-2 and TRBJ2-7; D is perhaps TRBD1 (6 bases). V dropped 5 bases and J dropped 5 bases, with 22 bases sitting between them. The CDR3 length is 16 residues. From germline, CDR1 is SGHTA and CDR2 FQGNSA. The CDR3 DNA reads TGTGCCAGCAGCCCCAACTCCGGGACACCATGGAACGAGCAGTACTTC. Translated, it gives CASSPNSGTPWNEQYF.

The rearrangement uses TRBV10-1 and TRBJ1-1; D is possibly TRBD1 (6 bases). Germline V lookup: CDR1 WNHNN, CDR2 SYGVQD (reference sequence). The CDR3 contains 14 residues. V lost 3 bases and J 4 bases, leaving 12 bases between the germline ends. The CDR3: CASSDSGAATEAFF. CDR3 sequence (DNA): TGCGCCAGCAGTGATTCAGGGGCGGCCACTGAAGCTTTCTTT.

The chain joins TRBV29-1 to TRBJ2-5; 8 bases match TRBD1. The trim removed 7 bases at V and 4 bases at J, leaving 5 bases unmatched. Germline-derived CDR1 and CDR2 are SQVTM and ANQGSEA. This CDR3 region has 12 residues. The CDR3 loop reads CSAPGGGETQYF. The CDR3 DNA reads TGCAGCGCCCCAGGGGGCGGAGAGACCCAGTACTTC.

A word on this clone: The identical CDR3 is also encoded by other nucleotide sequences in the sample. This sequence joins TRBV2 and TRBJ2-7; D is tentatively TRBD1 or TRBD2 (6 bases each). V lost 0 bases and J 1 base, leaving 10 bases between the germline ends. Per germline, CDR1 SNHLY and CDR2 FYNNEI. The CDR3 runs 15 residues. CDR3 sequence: CASSEAGGISYEQYF. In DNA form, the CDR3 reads TGTGCCAGCAGTGAAGCGGGGGGCATTTCCTACGAGCAGTACTTC. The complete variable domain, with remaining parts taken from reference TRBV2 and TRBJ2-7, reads EPEVTQTPSHQVTQMGQEVILRCVPISNHLYFYWYRQILGQKVEFLVSFYNNEISEKSEIFDDQFSVERPDGSNFTLKIRSTKLEDSAMYFCASSEAGGISYEQYFGPGTRLTVT.

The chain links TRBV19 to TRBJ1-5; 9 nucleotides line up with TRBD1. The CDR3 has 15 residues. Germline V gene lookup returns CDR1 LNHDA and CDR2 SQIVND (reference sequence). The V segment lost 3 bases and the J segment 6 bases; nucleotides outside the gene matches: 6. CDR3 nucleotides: TGTGCCAGTAGTATGGACAGGGGAGCGGTTCAGCCCCAGCATTTT. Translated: CASSMDRGAVQPQHF.

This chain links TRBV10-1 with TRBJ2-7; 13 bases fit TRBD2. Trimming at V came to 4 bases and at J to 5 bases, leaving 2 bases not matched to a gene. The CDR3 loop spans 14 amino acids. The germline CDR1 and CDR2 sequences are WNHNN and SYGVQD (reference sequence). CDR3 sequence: CASSGGLAGHEQYF. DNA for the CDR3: TGCGCCAGCAGTGGGGGACTAGCGGGGCACGAGCAGTACTTC.